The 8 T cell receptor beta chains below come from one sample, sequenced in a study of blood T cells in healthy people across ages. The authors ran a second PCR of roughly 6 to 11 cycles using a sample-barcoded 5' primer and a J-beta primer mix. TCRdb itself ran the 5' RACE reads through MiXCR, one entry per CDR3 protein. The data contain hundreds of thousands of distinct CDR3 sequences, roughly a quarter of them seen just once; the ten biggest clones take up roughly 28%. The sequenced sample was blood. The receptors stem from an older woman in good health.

The CDR3 DNA reads as TGTGCCAGCAGCCACGGGCCCCCTAGCACAGATACGCAGTATTTT. It codes for CASSHGPPSTDTQYF. The V and J genes are TRBV3-1 and TRBJ2-3; no definite D call. Trimming cost V 3 bases and J 0 bases, with 10 bases left between them. Germline-derived CDR1 and CDR2 are LGHDT and YNNKEL (reference sequence). The CDR3 extends over 15 amino acids.

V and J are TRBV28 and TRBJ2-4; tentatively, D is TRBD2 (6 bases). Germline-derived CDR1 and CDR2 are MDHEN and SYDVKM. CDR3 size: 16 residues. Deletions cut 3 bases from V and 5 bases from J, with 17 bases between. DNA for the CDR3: TGTGCCAGCAGTTTTACCTTAAGAGGGAGGCAAAACATTCAGTACTTC. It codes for CASSFTLRGRQNIQYF.

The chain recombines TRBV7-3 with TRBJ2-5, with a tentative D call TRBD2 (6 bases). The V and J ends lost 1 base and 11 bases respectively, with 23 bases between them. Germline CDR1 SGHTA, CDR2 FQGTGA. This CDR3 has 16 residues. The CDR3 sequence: CASSLIGLDYRDGQYF. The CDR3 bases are TGTGCCAGCAGCTTAATAGGACTGGACTATCGCGACGGGCAGTACTTC.

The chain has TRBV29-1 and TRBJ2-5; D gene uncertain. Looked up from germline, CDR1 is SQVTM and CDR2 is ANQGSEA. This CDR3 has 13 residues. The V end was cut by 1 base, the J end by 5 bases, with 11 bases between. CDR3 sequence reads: CSVEGSGRETQYF. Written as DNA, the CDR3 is TGCAGCGTTGAAGGGAGTGGAAGGGAGACCCAGTACTTC.

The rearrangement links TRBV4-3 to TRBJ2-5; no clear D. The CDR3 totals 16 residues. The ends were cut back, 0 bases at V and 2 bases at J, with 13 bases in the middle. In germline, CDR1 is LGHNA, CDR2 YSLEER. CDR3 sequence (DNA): TGCGCCAGCAGCCAAGATGGTGGGTCAGTACAAGAGACCCAGTACTTC. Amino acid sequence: CASSQDGGSVQETQYF.

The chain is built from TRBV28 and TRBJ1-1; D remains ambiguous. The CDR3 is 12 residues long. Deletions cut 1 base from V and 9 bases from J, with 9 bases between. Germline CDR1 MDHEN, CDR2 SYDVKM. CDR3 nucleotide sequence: TGTGCCAGCAGTTTATTACGGAATCAAGCTTTCTTT. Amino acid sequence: CASSLLRNQAFF.

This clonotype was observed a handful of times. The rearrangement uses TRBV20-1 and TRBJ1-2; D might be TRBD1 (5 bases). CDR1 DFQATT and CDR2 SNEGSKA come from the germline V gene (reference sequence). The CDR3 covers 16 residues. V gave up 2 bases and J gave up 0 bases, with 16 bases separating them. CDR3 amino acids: CSARPGATLANYGYTF. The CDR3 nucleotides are TGCAGTGCTAGACCCGGGGCCACCTTAGCTAACTATGGCTACACCTTC.

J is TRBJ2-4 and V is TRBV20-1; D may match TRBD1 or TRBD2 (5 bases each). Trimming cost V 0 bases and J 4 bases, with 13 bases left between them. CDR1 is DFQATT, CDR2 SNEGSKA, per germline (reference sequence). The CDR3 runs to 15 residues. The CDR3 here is CSARDPRDGKNIQYF. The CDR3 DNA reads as TGCAGTGCTAGAGATCCTCGGGACGGTAAAAACATTCAGTACTTC.